This TCR beta chain was identified in a study of blood T cell repertoires in COVID-19 (dated by TCRdb to the early 2020s). With respect to the entire study: Collaborator samples came from the United States, Italy and Spain and covered acute and convalescent phases of COVID-19. The prospective study material was composed of cDNA or gDNA derived from T cells, B-cell-depleted T cells, or PBMCs. Nearly every sample came with metadata listing a de-identified subject ID, COVID-19 status, age in years and sex. HLA class I and class II types, where available, came from metadata supplied by the sample provider rather than from assay-based typing. The dataset comprised deeply sampled blood TCRbeta repertoires from subjects exposed to, actively infected with, or recovered from COVID-19. The repertoires were released in a freely available public database intended as a resource for research on the immune response to SARS-CoV-2. Samples came from the ongoing ImmuneRACE study (first 160 participants) plus 1,254 subjects from 6 global collaborators. Study-wide conclusions, independent of this receptor: How much clinical and demographic metadata was included differed by source and by participant, and the metadata was provided uncurated.

Whole blood was collected in K2EDTA tubes by collaborating institutions according to the institutions' own protocols. For TCRbeta analysis, collaborators shipped samples as frozen whole blood, isolated PBMCs, or DNA extracted from either of those sample types. In regard to this clone: Its target antigen remains unknown. Per-base quality was not reported, and no clone a single base away is much larger than it.

The immunoSEQ Assay, a bias-controlled multiplex PCR, was used to amplify TCRbeta CDR3 regions from genomic DNA. Per the original workflow: The number of nucleated cells in each sample was estimated from the amplification of reference gene primers within the assay. To quantify the absolute abundance of each unique TCRbeta CDR3 rearrangement, sequence reads were collapsed and filtered. For each sample, productive Simpson clonality was calculated by taking the square root of Simpson's diversity index across productive rearrangements. TCRdb mirrors the immuneACCESS table, restricted to in-frame sequences. Some clones are absent from its copies; in checked studies, under half trace to an unresolved V gene, and the reason for the others is unknown. The D gene and trimming were derived from the DNA, and the V and J assignments and clone size from that table. Counted in this sample were some 100,000 clones; 85% to 95% of them appeared once. The leading ten clones occupy approximately 5.7% of the sample.

The source of this sequence is a man between 45 and 60 years old with active COVID-19. The source material was peripheral blood.

The CDR3 protein sequence reads: CASSGPGLAPSSYNEQFF. The DNA sequence reads TGTGCCAGCAGCGGGCCTGGGCTAGCGCCGAGCTCCTACAATGAGCAGTTCTTC. This chain joins TRBV9 to TRBJ2-1; a tentative D call is TRBD2 (6 bases match). The germline V gene yields SGDLS for CDR1 and YYNGEE for CDR2. Including the terminal cysteine and phenylalanine, the CDR3 comprises 18 residues. Only the CDR3 region is kept as DNA, spanning 54 bases read in frame from base 1. V sheds 3 bases and J sheds 0 bases, leaving 19 bases between their ends.